The rows below give T cell receptor beta chains drawn from one sample of a study of T-cell memory formation after mild COVID-19. MiXCR, applied by TCRdb to the 5' RACE reads, yields one record per CDR3 protein. The top ten clones hold 20% to 25% of a sample with around 300,000 distinct CDR3 sequences, approximately 19% of them seen once. The sample was PBMCs or a T cell subset sorted from them (not recorded which). These receptors were obtained from a man between 18 and 35 years old who had mild COVID-19 (a few samples of this study predate the infection). Cell type and time point are not known. The CDR3 runs from the conserved cysteine through the conserved F or W. Each record gives: D gene, V gene, J gene, clone size, CDR3 DNA, CDR3 protein. D genes are given only for firm matches. Rows give clone size only sometimes, using once, few, many, or a class for an expanded clone.

D gene: .; V gene: TRBV9; J gene: TRBJ2-5; clone size: .; CDR3 DNA: TGTGCCAGCAGCGTCGGGGTCTGGGAGACCCAGTACTTC; CDR3 protein: CASSVGVWETQYF
D gene: .; V gene: TRBV2; J gene: TRBJ2-1; clone size: .; CDR3 DNA: TGTGCCAGCAGTAGGGGAATCTACAATGAGCAGTTCTTC; CDR3 protein: CASSRGIYNEQFF
D gene: .; V gene: TRBV6-5; J gene: TRBJ2-1; clone size: .; CDR3 DNA: TGTGCCAGCAGTTACTCCGGACTCCGAGGCAATGAGCAGTTCTTC; CDR3 protein: CASSYSGLRGNEQFF
D gene: TRBD1; V gene: TRBV7-9; J gene: TRBJ1-5; clone size: .; CDR3 DNA: TGTGCCAGCAGCTTAGGGGGCGAGGGGGCTCAGCCCCAGCATTTT; CDR3 protein: CASSLGGEGAQPQHF
D gene: .; V gene: TRBV5-1; J gene: TRBJ2-5; clone size: many; CDR3 DNA: TGCGCCAGCAGCGAGGGATCATCAGGGGTGGCGGAGACCCAGTACTTC; CDR3 protein: CASSEGSSGVAETQYF
D gene: .; V gene: TRBV30; J gene: TRBJ1-1; clone size: few; CDR3 DNA: TGTGCCTGGAGTGTTGGGGGCTCGAACACTGAAGCTTTCTTT; CDR3 protein: CAWSVGGSNTEAFF
D gene: .; V gene: TRBV12-3/TRBV12-4; J gene: TRBJ2-4; clone size: .; CDR3 DNA: TGTGCCAGCAGTTTGGACGGACCCAAAAACATTCAGTACTTC; CDR3 protein: CASSLDGPKNIQYF
D gene: .; V gene: TRBV7-2; J gene: TRBJ1-1; clone size: .; CDR3 DNA: TGTGCCAGCAGCTTAGTAAGTGTGGGGGCAGGGTTCACTGAAGCTTTCTTT; CDR3 protein: CASSLVSVGAGFTEAFF
D gene: .; V gene: TRBV2; J gene: TRBJ1-1; clone size: .; CDR3 DNA: TGTGCCAGCAGTGTAACAGGGATGAACACTGAAGATTTCTTT; CDR3 protein: CASSVTGMNTEDFF
D gene: .; V gene: TRBV27; J gene: TRBJ2-3; clone size: .; CDR3 DNA: TGTGCCAGCAGTTCGGGCTTCACCACAGATACGCAGTATTTT; CDR3 protein: CASSSGFTTDTQYF
D gene: .; V gene: TRBV9; J gene: TRBJ2-7; clone size: .; CDR3 DNA: TGTGCCAGCAGCGAACTGGGGAGCTCCTACGAGCAGTACTTC; CDR3 protein: CASSELGSSYEQYF
D gene: TRBD2; V gene: TRBV29-1; J gene: TRBJ2-1; clone size: .; CDR3 DNA: TGCAGCGTTGAAGATGTCAGCGGGGGAAGGAGCTCCTACAATGAGCAGTTCTTC; CDR3 protein: CSVEDVSGGRSSYNEQFF
D gene: .; V gene: TRBV5-4; J gene: TRBJ2-5; clone size: few; CDR3 DNA: TGTGCCAGCAGCCCGGTGGCGGAGAGAGAGACCCAGTACTTC; CDR3 protein: CASSPVAERETQYF
D gene: .; V gene: TRBV5-4; J gene: TRBJ1-2; clone size: .; CDR3 DNA: TGTGCCAGCAGCACGGAGCGGGGGAGGTCTAAGTCGAACTATGGCTACACCTTC; CDR3 protein: CASSTERGRSKSNYGYTF
D gene: .; V gene: TRBV7-2; J gene: TRBJ2-7; clone size: few; CDR3 DNA: TGTGCCAGCAAACCCAGTGACAACTCCTACGAGCAGTACTTC; CDR3 protein: CASKPSDNSYEQYF
D gene: TRBD2; V gene: TRBV7-2; J gene: TRBJ2-5; clone size: .; CDR3 DNA: TGTGCCAGCAGCCTCCGTCAGGGGCGGACTAGCGGGGGGGCCGAGGAGACCCAGTACTTC; CDR3 protein: CASSLRQGRTSGGAEETQYF
D gene: .; V gene: TRBV29-1; J gene: TRBJ1-1; clone size: .; CDR3 DNA: TGCAGCGGGGGGTGGAAGGGCCCGGATACTGAAGCTTTCTTT; CDR3 protein: CSGGWKGPDTEAFF
D gene: .; V gene: TRBV20-1; J gene: TRBJ2-2; clone size: few; CDR3 DNA: TGCAGTGCTAGAGATCCGGGGCGGACCGGGGAGCTGTTTTTT; CDR3 protein: CSARDPGRTGELFF
D gene: .; V gene: TRBV7-2; J gene: TRBJ1-2; clone size: few; CDR3 DNA: TGTGCCAGCAGCTTAAGTACAGGACAAATTAACTATGGCTACACCTTC; CDR3 protein: CASSLSTGQINYGYTF
D gene: .; V gene: TRBV19; J gene: TRBJ2-3; clone size: .; CDR3 DNA: TGTGCCAGTAGTATCCTGAAGGGAAGTACGCAGTATTTT; CDR3 protein: CASSILKGSTQYF
D gene: .; V gene: TRBV5-1; J gene: TRBJ2-3; clone size: .; CDR3 DNA: TGCGCCAGCAGCCCCTTTGCCAGGATCACAGATACGCAGTATTTT; CDR3 protein: CASSPFARITDTQYF
D gene: .; V gene: TRBV12-3/TRBV12-4; J gene: TRBJ1-5; clone size: few; CDR3 DNA: TGTGCCAGCTCCTGGGGGACTCAGCCCCAGCATTTT; CDR3 protein: CASSWGTQPQHF
D gene: .; V gene: TRBV7-2; J gene: TRBJ2-7; clone size: few; CDR3 DNA: TGTGCCAGCAGCTTAGAGTGGCTAGCTACCTACGAGCAGTACTTC; CDR3 protein: CASSLEWLATYEQYF
D gene: .; V gene: TRBV4-1; J gene: TRBJ2-2; clone size: .; CDR3 DNA: TGCGCCAGCAGCCGAACCGGGGACAAGACCGGGGAGCTGTTTTTT; CDR3 protein: CASSRTGDKTGELFF
D gene: .; V gene: TRBV4-1; J gene: TRBJ1-2; clone size: few; CDR3 DNA: TGCGCCAGCAGCCGACCCAGGGGTGGCTACACCTTC; CDR3 protein: CASSRPRGGYTF
D gene: .; V gene: TRBV20-1; J gene: TRBJ2-3; clone size: .; CDR3 DNA: TGCAGTGCTGGACCCAAGCCGGAAAGGGCTGCATTCCCTTCTAGCACAGATACGCAGTATTTT; CDR3 protein: CSAGPKPERAAFPSSTDTQYF
D gene: .; V gene: TRBV7-3; J gene: TRBJ1-3; clone size: few; CDR3 DNA: TGTGCCAGCAGCGAAACAGGGTCGCACTCCTCTGGAAACACCATATATTTT; CDR3 protein: CASSETGSHSSGNTIYF
D gene: .; V gene: TRBV15; J gene: TRBJ1-6; clone size: .; CDR3 DNA: TGTGCCACCAGCAGAGGACGGGAAGACTCACCCCTCCACTTT; CDR3 protein: CATSRGREDSPLHF
D gene: .; V gene: TRBV12-3/TRBV12-4; J gene: TRBJ2-5; clone size: few; CDR3 DNA: TGTGCCAGCCAGGGGATAGGAGAGACCCAGTACTTC; CDR3 protein: CASQGIGETQYF
D gene: .; V gene: TRBV3-1; J gene: TRBJ2-5; clone size: .; CDR3 DNA: TGTGCCAGCAGCCAAGTTTCGTTCTCCGATGAGACCCAGTACTTC; CDR3 protein: CASSQVSFSDETQYF
D gene: .; V gene: TRBV7-9; J gene: TRBJ2-5; clone size: few; CDR3 DNA: TGTGCCAGCAGCTTAGCCCTAAGGACAGTCTACCCCCAAGAGACCCAGTACTTC; CDR3 protein: CASSLALRTVYPQETQYF
D gene: .; V gene: TRBV6-2/TRBV6-3; J gene: TRBJ1-5; clone size: .; CDR3 DNA: TGTGCCAGCAGTTATGGCGGCAGGCCCTCGGGTCAGCCCCAGCATTTT; CDR3 protein: CASSYGGRPSGQPQHF
D gene: TRBD1; V gene: TRBV24-1; J gene: TRBJ2-3; clone size: .; CDR3 DNA: TGTGCCACCAGTGACCCGACAGGGCCAAGCACAGATACGCAGTATTTT; CDR3 protein: CATSDPTGPSTDTQYF
D gene: .; V gene: TRBV11-2; J gene: TRBJ1-1; clone size: .; CDR3 DNA: TGTGCCAGCAGCTTAGCGCGGGGGGAGAGAAGCGCTGAAGCTTTCTTT; CDR3 protein: CASSLARGERSAEAFF
D gene: .; V gene: TRBV20-1; J gene: TRBJ1-2; clone size: few; CDR3 DNA: TGCAGTGCTAGAGATGGACGCTCGCATGGCTACACCTTC; CDR3 protein: CSARDGRSHGYTF
D gene: .; V gene: TRBV7-9; J gene: TRBJ1-5; clone size: few; CDR3 DNA: TGTGCCAGCAGCATAGGGAGCCCCGAAAATCAGCCCCAGCATTTT; CDR3 protein: CASSIGSPENQPQHF
D gene: .; V gene: TRBV4-1; J gene: TRBJ2-1; clone size: many; CDR3 DNA: TGCGCCAGCAGTTTGCCTGGGGAGCAGTTCTTC; CDR3 protein: CASSLPGEQFF
D gene: .; V gene: TRBV7-8; J gene: TRBJ2-3; clone size: few; CDR3 DNA: TGTGCCAGCAGTTACAGACTAAACACAGATACGCAGTATTTT; CDR3 protein: CASSYRLNTDTQYF
D gene: .; V gene: TRBV4-2; J gene: TRBJ1-6; clone size: few; CDR3 DNA: TGTGCCAGCAGCCCCGAGGGACATAATTCACCCCTCCACTTT; CDR3 protein: CASSPEGHNSPLHF
D gene: .; V gene: TRBV9; J gene: TRBJ2-5; clone size: .; CDR3 DNA: TGTGCCAGCAGCGTAGATGCGCGCCAAGAGACCCAGTACTTC; CDR3 protein: CASSVDARQETQYF
D gene: .; V gene: TRBV7-6; J gene: TRBJ2-2; clone size: .; CDR3 DNA: TGTGCCAGCAGCCCCGCGAGGGGGGAGCTGTTTTTT; CDR3 protein: CASSPARGELFF